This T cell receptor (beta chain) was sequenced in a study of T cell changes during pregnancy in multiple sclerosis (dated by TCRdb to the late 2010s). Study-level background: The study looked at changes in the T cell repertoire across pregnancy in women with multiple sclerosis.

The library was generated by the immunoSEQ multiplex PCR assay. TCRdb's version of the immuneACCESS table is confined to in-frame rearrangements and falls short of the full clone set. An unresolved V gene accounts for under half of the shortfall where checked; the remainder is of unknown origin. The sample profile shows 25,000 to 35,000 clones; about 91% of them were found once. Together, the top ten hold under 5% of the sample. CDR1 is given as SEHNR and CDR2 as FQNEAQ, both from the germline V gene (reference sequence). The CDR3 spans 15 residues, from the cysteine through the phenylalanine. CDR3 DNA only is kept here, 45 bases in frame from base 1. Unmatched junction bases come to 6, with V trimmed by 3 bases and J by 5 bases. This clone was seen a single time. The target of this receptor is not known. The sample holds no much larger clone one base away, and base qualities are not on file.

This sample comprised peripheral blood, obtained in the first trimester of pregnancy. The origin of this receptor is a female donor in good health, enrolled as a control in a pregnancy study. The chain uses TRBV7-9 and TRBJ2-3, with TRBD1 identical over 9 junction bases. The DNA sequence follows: TGTGCCAGCAGCTTTACTAGGGACAGGGTAGATACGCAGTATTTT. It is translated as CASSFTRDRVDTQYF.